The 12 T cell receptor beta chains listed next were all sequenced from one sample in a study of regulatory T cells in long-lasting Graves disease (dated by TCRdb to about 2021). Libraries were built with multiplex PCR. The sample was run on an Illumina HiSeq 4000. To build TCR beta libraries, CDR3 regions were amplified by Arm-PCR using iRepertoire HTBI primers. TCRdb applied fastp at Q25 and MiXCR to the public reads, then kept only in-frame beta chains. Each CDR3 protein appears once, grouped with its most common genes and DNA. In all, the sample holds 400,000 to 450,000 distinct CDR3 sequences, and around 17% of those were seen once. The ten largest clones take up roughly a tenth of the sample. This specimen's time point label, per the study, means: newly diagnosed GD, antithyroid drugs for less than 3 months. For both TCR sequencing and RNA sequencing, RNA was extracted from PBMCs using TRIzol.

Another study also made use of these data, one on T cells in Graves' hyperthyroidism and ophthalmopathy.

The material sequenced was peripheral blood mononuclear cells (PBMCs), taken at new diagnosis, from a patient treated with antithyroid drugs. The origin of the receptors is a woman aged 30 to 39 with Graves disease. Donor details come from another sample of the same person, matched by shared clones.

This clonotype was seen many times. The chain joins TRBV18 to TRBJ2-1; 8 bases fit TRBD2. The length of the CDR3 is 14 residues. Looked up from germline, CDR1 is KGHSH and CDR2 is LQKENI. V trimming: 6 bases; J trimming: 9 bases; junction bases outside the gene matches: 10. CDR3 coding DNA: TGTGCCAGCTCCCAGGGACTAGAGGGAAGTGAGCAGTTCTTC. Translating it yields CASSQGLEGSEQFF.

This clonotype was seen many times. CDR3 residues: CASSQDRDSSVETQYF. CDR3 in DNA: TGCGCCAGCAGCCAAGATAGGGACTCAAGCGTGGAGACCCAGTACTTC. V is TRBV4-3 and J is TRBJ2-5; D possibly corresponds to TRBD2 (6 bases). Deletions cut 0 bases from V and 5 bases from J, with 16 bases between. This CDR3 spans 16 amino acids. The germline gives CDR1 LGHNA, CDR2 YSLEER.

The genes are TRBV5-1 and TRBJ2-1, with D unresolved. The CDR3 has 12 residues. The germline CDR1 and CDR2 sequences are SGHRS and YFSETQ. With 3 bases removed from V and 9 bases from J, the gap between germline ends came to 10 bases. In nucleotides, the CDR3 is TGCGCCAGCAGCTCCAGGAATAGTGAGCAGTTCTTC. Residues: CASSSRNSEQFF.

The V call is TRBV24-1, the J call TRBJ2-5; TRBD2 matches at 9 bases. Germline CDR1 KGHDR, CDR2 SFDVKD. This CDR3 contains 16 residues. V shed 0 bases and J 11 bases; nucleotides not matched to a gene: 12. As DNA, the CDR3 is TGTGCCACCAGTGATTTGACTAGCGGGCAGTACAATGAGCAGTACTTC. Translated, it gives CATSDLTSGQYNEQYF.

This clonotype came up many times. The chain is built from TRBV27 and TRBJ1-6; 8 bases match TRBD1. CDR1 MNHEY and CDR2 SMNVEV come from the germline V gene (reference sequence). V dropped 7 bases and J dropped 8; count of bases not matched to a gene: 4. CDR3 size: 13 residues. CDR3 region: CASTGTGYSPLHF. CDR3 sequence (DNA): TGTGCCAGCACCGGGACAGGATATTCACCCCTCCACTTT.

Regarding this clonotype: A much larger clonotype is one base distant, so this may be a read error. The CDR3 here is CASSLGLSGNTICF. DNA of the CDR3: TGTGCCAGCAGCTTAGGACTCTCTGGAAACACCATATGTTTT. The chain couples TRBV7-9 to TRBJ1-3; no firm D call. The CDR3 is 14 residues long. From germline, CDR1 is SEHNR and CDR2 FQNEAQ (reference sequence).

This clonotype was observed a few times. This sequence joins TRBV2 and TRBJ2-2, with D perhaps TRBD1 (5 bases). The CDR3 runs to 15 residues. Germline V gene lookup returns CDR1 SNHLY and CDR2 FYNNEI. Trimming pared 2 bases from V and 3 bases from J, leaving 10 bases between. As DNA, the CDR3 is TGTGCCAGCAGTGAAAAGGGGTGGGACACCGGGGAGCTGTTTTTT. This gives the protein CASSEKGWDTGELFF. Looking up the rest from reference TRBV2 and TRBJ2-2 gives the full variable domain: EPEVTQTPSHQVTQMGQEVILRCVPISNHLYFYWYRQILGQKVEFLVSFYNNEISEKSEIFDDQFSVERPDGSNFTLKIRSTKLEDSAMYFCASSEKGWDTGELFFGEGSRLTVL.

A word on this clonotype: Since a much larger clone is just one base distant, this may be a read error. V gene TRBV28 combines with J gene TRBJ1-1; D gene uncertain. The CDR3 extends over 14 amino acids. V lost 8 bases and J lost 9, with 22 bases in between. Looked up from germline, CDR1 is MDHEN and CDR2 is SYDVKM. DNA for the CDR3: TGTGCCAGCTCCCCGTTTTACAGAGATAAGAAAGCTTTCTTT. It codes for CASSPFYRDKKAFF. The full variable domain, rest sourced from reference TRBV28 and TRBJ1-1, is DVKVTQSSRYLVKRTGEKVFLECVQDMDHENMFWYRQDPGLGLRLIYFSYDVKMKEKGDIPEGYSVSREKKERFSLILESASTNQTSMYLCASSPFYRDKKAFFGQGTRLTVV.

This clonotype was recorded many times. This chain's CDR3 is CASSQDVPQTSTDTQYF. The DNA of the CDR3 is TGTGCCAGCAGCCAAGATGTGCCTCAAACTAGCACAGATACGCAGTATTTT. This chain uses TRBV3-1 with TRBJ2-3; D unclear. V gave up 0 bases and J gave up 0 bases, with 13 bases separating them. Germline CDR1 and CDR2: LGHDT and YNNKEL (reference sequence). The CDR3 runs to 17 residues.

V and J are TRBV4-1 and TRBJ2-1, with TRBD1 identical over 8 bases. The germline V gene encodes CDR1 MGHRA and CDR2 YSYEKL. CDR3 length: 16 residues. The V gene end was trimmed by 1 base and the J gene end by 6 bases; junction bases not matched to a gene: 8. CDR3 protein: CASSQGADRVVNEQFF. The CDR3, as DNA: TGCGCCAGCAGCCAAGGGGCGGACAGGGTTGTCAATGAGCAGTTCTTC.

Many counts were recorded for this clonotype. Here the CDR3 DNA reads TGTGCCAGCAACCAGGGCCATGAACTGGACACTGAAGCTTTCTTT. Residues: CASNQGHELDTEAFF. The V and J genes are TRBV11-2 and TRBJ1-1, with D maybe TRBD1 (5 bases). Germline CDR1 and CDR2: SGHAT and FQNNGV. The CDR3 runs to 15 residues. V was pared by 7 bases and J by 3 bases, with 18 bases between.

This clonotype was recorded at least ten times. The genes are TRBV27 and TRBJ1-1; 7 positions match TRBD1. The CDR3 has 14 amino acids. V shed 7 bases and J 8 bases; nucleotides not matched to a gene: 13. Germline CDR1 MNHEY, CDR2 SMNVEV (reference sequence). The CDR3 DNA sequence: TGTGCCAGCATACCCAGGGGGGGAAAGCCCGAAGCTTTCTTT. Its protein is CASIPRGGKPEAFF.